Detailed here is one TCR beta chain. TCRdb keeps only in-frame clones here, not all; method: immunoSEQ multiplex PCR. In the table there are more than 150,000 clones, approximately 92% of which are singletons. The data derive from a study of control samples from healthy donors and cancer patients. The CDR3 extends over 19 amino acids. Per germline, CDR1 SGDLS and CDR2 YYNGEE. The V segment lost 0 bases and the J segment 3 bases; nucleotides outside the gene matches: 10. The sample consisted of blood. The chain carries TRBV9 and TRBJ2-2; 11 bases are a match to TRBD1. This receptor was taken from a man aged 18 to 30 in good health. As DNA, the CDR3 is TGTGCCAGCAGCGTAGCCCTACAAACGGGACAGGGGGACACCGGGGAGCTGTTTTTT. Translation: CASSVALQTGQGDTGELFF.